Following are 19 T cell receptor beta chains from one sample sequenced in a study of blood T cells in healthy people across ages. PCR was performed a second time for 7 to 11 cycles using a sample-barcoded 5' primer and a J-beta primer mix. Each CDR3 protein is one row after TCRdb ran MiXCR on the 5' RACE reads. In the table there are over 1,200,000 distinct CDR3 sequences, roughly 60% of which are singletons. What was sequenced was blood. These receptors were collected from a man between 18 and 35 years old in good health.

The chain carries TRBV7-6 and TRBJ2-1; D perhaps matches TRBD1 (6 bases). TRBJ2-7 matches the DNA end more closely, so the J call is doubtful. CDR3 size: 13 residues. Germline V CDR1 and CDR2: SGHVS, FNYEAQ. The chain's CDR3 is CASSTGQNYEQYF. The CDR3 DNA reads TGTGCCAGCAGCACGGGACAAAACTACGAGCAGTACTTC.

This clonotype was counted between two and nine times. The chain uses TRBV29-1 and TRBJ2-1; TRBD2 matches at 15 bases. This CDR3 is built from 16 residues. Germline lookup yields CDR1 SQVTM and CDR2 ANQGSEA. V lost 3 bases and J lost 7; bases outside the gene matches: 7. CDR3 protein: CSVEGTSGRLRNEQFF. The CDR3 DNA sequence: TGCAGCGTTGAGGGGACTAGCGGGAGGTTAAGGAATGAGCAGTTCTTC.

Here the CDR3 reads CSVEETGTEFF. DNA of the CDR3: TGCAGCGTTGAAGAGACCGGGACGGAGTTCTTC. V and J are TRBV29-1 and TRBJ2-1, with D perhaps matching TRBD1 or TRBD2 (5 bases each). The V and J ends lost 0 bases and 14 bases respectively, with 11 bases between them. Germline V gives CDR1 SQVTM, CDR2 ANQGSEA. The CDR3 loop spans 11 amino acids.

The chain combines TRBV6-2 or TRBV6-3 with TRBJ2-7; 8 bases agree with TRBD1. V lost 6 bases, J lost 4 bases, and 11 bases stayed unmatched. The germline V gene has CDR1 MNHEY and CDR2 SVGEGT. The CDR3 is 15 amino acids. The CDR3 DNA reads as TGTGCCAGCAGCTCCGTCCCGGGACAGGTTTACGAGCAGTACTTC. Residues: CASSSVPGQVYEQYF.

The CDR3 here is CAINSPGPYEQYF. The CDR3 DNA reads TGTGCCATCAATTCGCCTGGGCCCTACGAGCAGTACTTC. The V call is TRBV10-3, the J call TRBJ2-4; D not certain. Near its end, the DNA agrees better with TRBJ2-7, so the J call may be wrong. Germline-derived CDR1 and CDR2 are ENHRY and SYGVKD. The CDR3 runs 13 residues.

This clonotype was recorded a few times. The chain links TRBV7-2 to TRBJ2-1, with 7 bases lining up with TRBD2. The CDR3 is made up of 18 amino acids. Trimming removed 2 bases from V and 0 bases from J; junction bases left unmatched: 10. Germline CDR1 reads SGHTA; CDR2 reads FQGNSA. Here the CDR3 reads CASSLRASGLISYNEQFF. DNA of the CDR3: TGTGCCAGCAGCTTAAGGGCTAGCGGCCTTATCTCCTACAATGAGCAGTTCTTC.

This clonotype turned up a few times. The chain is built from TRBV5-1 and TRBJ1-2; D is uncertain. This CDR3 has 14 residues. V gave up 2 bases and J gave up 6 bases, with 14 bases separating them. Germline assignment: CDR1 SGHRS and CDR2 YFSETQ. The chain's CDR3 is CASSFSLRRDGYTF. The CDR3 nucleotides are TGCGCCAGCAGCTTTAGCTTAAGGAGAGATGGCTACACCTTC.

This clonotype was picked up a small number of times. The chain couples TRBV25-1 to TRBJ2-7; 7 nucleotides match TRBD2. Germline V gene data show CDR1 as MGHDK and CDR2 as SYGVNS. V dropped 4 bases and J dropped 4; count of bases not matched to a gene: 10. The CDR3 contains 15 residues. CDR3 region: CASSAPGTNGYEQYF. The DNA of the CDR3 is TGTGCCAGCAGTGCCCCCGGGACTAACGGGTACGAGCAGTACTTC.

This rearrangement joins TRBV29-1 to TRBJ2-2, with TRBD2 matching over 7 bases. Germline V lookup: CDR1 SQVTM, CDR2 ANQGSEA. This CDR3 contains 15 residues. The trim removed 5 bases at V and 2 bases at J, leaving 8 bases unmatched. CDR3: CSVREGRANTGELFF. In DNA form, the CDR3 reads TGCAGCGTTAGGGAGGGGAGGGCAAACACCGGGGAGCTGTTTTTT.

The J gene is TRBJ2-7, the V gene TRBV15; no firm D call. CDR1 LNHNV and CDR2 YYDKDF come from the germline V gene (reference sequence). CDR3 length equals 12 residues. V shed 5 bases and J shed 6 bases, with 11 bases lying between them. The CDR3: CATSSASGEQYF. DNA for the CDR3: TGTGCCACCAGCTCGGCATCAGGCGAGCAGTACTTC.

In nucleotides, the CDR3 is TGTGCCAGCAGTGACAGGGTTGCGATCTATGGCTACACCTTC. This gives the protein CASSDRVAIYGYTF. The gene calls are TRBV25-1 and TRBJ1-2; D is perhaps TRBD1 (5 bases). This CDR3 spans 14 amino acids. V was trimmed by 3 bases and J by 4 bases, leaving 12 bases between them. Germline V CDR1 and CDR2: MGHDK, SYGVNS.

This rearrangement joins TRBV5-5 to TRBJ1-5, with a weak D call TRBD1 (6 bases). Deletions cut 2 bases from V and 7 bases from J, with 13 bases between. There are 14 residues in the CDR3. Per germline, CDR1 SGHKS and CDR2 YYEKEE (reference sequence). CDR3 region: CASSLTGRRQPQHF. CDR3 nucleotides: TGTGCCAGCAGCTTAACAGGGCGTCGGCAGCCCCAGCATTTT.

This clonotype has just one count. This chain connects TRBV20-1 to TRBJ1-1; D not certain. The CDR3 is 13 residues long. V lost 3 bases to trimming and J lost 11 bases, with 19 bases between them. Germline values: CDR1 DFQATT, CDR2 SNEGSKA (reference sequence). In DNA, the CDR3 is TGCAGTGCTAGTGGGGTTGCATCCCAGTTGGCTTTCTTT. Translation: CSASGVASQLAFF.

This clonotype has a count of ten or more. This rearrangement joins TRBV28 to TRBJ1-4; 8 bases map to TRBD1. V lost 8 bases to trimming and J lost 6 bases; unmatched junction nucleotides: 8. CDR1 and CDR2 from the germline V gene are MDHEN and SYDVKM. The CDR3 has 14 residues. CDR3 region: CASSPGTGYEKLFF. As DNA, the CDR3 is TGTGCCAGCTCCCCCGGGACAGGATATGAAAAACTGTTTTTT.

This clonotype was seen more than once but under ten times. The V and J genes are TRBV5-6 and TRBJ1-2; D may be TRBD1 (5 bases). Germline lookup yields CDR1 SGHDT and CDR2 YYEEEE. The ends were cut back, 2 bases at V and 1 base at J, with 15 bases in the middle. This CDR3 is 16 amino acids long. As DNA, the CDR3 is TGTGCCAGCAGCTTTGTTCAGGGAGACAATAACTATGGCTACACCTTC. Protein product: CASSFVQGDNNYGYTF.

The chain carries TRBV11-2 and TRBJ2-5, with 7 bases fitting TRBD1. This CDR3 spans 15 amino acids. The V segment lost 4 bases and the J segment 3 bases; nucleotides outside the gene matches: 8. Germline CDR1 and CDR2: SGHAT and FQNNGV. The chain's CDR3 is CASSSRQGEKETQYF. DNA for the CDR3: TGTGCCAGCAGCTCGCGACAGGGTGAGAAAGAGACCCAGTACTTC.

The chain uses TRBV20-1 and TRBJ2-1, with 10 bases identical to TRBD2. The germline V gene has CDR1 DFQATT and CDR2 SNEGSKA (reference sequence). The J segment lost 6 bases and the V segment lost 6 bases, leaving 5 bases of the junction unmatched. This CDR3 has 13 amino acids. The CDR3, as DNA: TGCAGTGCAGAAAGGACTAGCGGCAATGAGCAGTTCTTC. Protein: CSAERTSGNEQFF.

This clonotype was observed a handful of times. The J gene is TRBJ2-7, the V gene TRBV4-1; D may correspond to TRBD1 or TRBD2 (5 bases each). CDR3 length: 17 residues. Trimming pared 4 bases from V and 0 bases from J, leaving 19 bases between. The germline gives CDR1 MGHRA, CDR2 YSYEKL. As DNA, the CDR3 is TGCGCCAGCAGCCCCGTCTTGGGGGACCCCTCCTCCTACGAGCAGTACTTC. Its protein is CASSPVLGDPSSYEQYF.

This clonotype is a singleton in its sample. The rearrangement uses TRBV21-1 and TRBJ2-7; the D call in the table, TRBD1, was not verified against the DNA. TRBV21-1 is an annotated pseudogene. The CDR3 has 16 amino acids. The chain's CDR3 is CASSKAGRGSVYEQYF. The CDR3 DNA reads TGTGCCAGCAGCAAAGCGGGCAGGGGTTCTGTCTACGAGCAGTACTTC.